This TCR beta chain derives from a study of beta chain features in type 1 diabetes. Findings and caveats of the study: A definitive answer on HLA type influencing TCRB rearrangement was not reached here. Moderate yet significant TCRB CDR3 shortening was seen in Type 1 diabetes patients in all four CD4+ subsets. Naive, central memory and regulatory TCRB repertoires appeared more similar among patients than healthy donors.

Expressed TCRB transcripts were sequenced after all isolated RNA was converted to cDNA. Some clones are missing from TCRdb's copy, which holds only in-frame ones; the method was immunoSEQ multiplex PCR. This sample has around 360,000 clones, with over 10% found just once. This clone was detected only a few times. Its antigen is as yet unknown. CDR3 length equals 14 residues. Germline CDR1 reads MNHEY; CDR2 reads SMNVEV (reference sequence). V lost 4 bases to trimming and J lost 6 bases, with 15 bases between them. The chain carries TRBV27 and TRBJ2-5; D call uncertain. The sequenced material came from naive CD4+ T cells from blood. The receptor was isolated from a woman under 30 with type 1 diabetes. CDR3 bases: TGTGCCAGCAGTTCCCCGTTGCTGCGGAAGACCCAGTACTTC. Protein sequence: CASSSPLLRKTQYF.